The subject of this entry is one T cell receptor (beta chain). Its binding antigen is unknown. Base quality data are lacking; no much larger clone is found one base away. The library was built by means of the immunoSEQ multiplex PCR assay. As stored in TCRdb, this immuneACCESS dataset retains in-frame rearrangements with V and J assigned. A fraction of the clones does not appear; measured against another copy, unresolved V genes explain less than half of the discrepancy, and the remainder lacks a known reason. The sample table lists around 76,000 clones, 94% of them with a count of one. The ten largest clones add up to under 7.5% of the sample. The data were obtained in a study of control samples from healthy donors and cancer patients (dated by TCRdb to the early 2020s). Measured from the cysteine to the phenylalanine, the CDR3 is 14 residues long. The DNA shown is the 42-base CDR3, in frame from base 1. According to the germline V gene, CDR1 reads MRHNA and CDR2 reads SNTAGT. Germline trimming amounts to 6 bases on V and 3 bases on J, with 5 as the count of junction bases outside the gene matches.

The chain is assembled from TRBV6-4 and TRBJ2-3, and TRBD1 aligns with 8 junction nucleotides. Sequenced sample: blood. This clonotype was sampled from a woman aged 40 to 50 in good health. The CDR3 corresponds to CASSRDRLTDTQYF. The DNA sequence is as follows: TGTGCCAGCAGCCGGGACAGGCTGACAGATACGCAGTATTTT.